These 13 T cell receptor beta chains originate from one sample sequenced in a study of glioma-infiltrating T cells after dendritic cell vaccination. Libraries were prepared by immunoSEQ multiplex PCR; TCRdb keeps only in-frame clonotypes and omits some of them. This sample has around 62,000 clones, with approximately 78% found just once. The sequencing used blood, collected before dendritic cell vaccination. Every receptor here comes from a human donor with glioblastoma.

The rearrangement links TRBV5-1 to TRBJ2-1; the D gene is possibly TRBD1 (6 bases). The CDR3 covers 18 residues. V lost 0 bases and J 0 bases, leaving 16 bases between the germline ends. CDR1 and CDR2 (germline): SGHRS, YFSETQ. The CDR3 region has the DNA TGCGCCAGCAGCTTGGAGCCTAGGGGGACGCACTCCTACAATGAGCAGTTCTTC. This gives the protein CASSLEPRGTHSYNEQFF.

J is TRBJ1-2 and V is TRBV9; no clear D. Germline CDR1 is SGDLS and CDR2 is YYNGEE. This CDR3 is 13 amino acids long. The V end lost 7 bases, the J end lost 8 bases, and 18 bases lay between the germline ends. CDR3 in DNA: TGTGCCAGCGGTCTGGGAACGGGGTGGGGCTACACCTTC. Translating it yields CASGLGTGWGYTF.

This sequence joins TRBV2 and TRBJ1-5, with 9 bases identical to TRBD1. Trimming removed 6 bases from V and 4 bases from J; junction bases left unmatched: 7. CDR1 is SNHLY, CDR2 FYNNEI, per germline. CDR3 length: 15 amino acids. The CDR3 sequence is CASSAGGQGNQPQHF. CDR3 in DNA: TGTGCCAGCAGCGCAGGGGGACAGGGAAATCAGCCCCAGCATTTT. Full variable domain (missing parts from reference TRBV2 and TRBJ1-5): EPEVTQTPSHQVTQMGQEVILRCVPISNHLYFYWYRQILGQKVEFLVSFYNNEISEKSEIFDDQFSVERPDGSNFTLKIRSTKLEDSAMYFCASSAGGQGNQPQHFGDGTRLSIL.

The chain couples TRBV5-4 to TRBJ2-5; 8 positions agree with TRBD1. With the DNA end fitting TRBJ2-7 better, the J assignment may be wrong. Germline CDR1 SGHNT, CDR2 YYREEE (reference sequence). The CDR3 is 14 amino acids. The CDR3 DNA reads TGTGCCAGCAGCTTGGGACAGGGGACCCTCGAGCAGTACTTC. This gives the protein CASSLGQGTLEQYF.

The chain's CDR3 is CASPRTGVSNQPQHF. The DNA of the CDR3 is TGTGCCAGCCCCCGGACCGGGGTTAGCAATCAGCCCCAGCATTTT. The chain has TRBV18 and TRBJ1-5, with D unresolved. The V end was cut by 8 bases, the J end by 0 bases, with 14 bases between. Germline-derived CDR1 and CDR2 are KGHSH and LQKENI. This CDR3 contains 15 residues.

This clone appeared once. The V call is TRBV5-1, the J call TRBJ1-2; TRBD1 matches at 7 bases. V was pared by 0 bases and J by 3 bases, with 2 bases of the junction left unmatched. The CDR3 is made up of 14 amino acids. Germline values: CDR1 SGHRS, CDR2 YFSETQ. The CDR3 coding sequence is TGCGCCAGCAGCTTGGGCCAGGGGGACTATGGCTACACCTTC. Protein: CASSLGQGDYGYTF.

The table lists this clone with a few counts. V is TRBV10-2 and J is TRBJ2-5, with TRBD1 matching over 10 bases. The CDR3 runs to 14 residues. V was clipped by 7 bases and J by 4 bases; unmatched bases: 6. The germline CDR1 and CDR2 sequences are WSHSY and SAAADI. The CDR3 loop is CASKFDRGPETQYF. For the CDR3, the DNA is TGCGCCAGCAAGTTTGACAGGGGGCCAGAGACCCAGTACTTC.

V is TRBV2 and J is TRBJ2-1, with 8 bases identical to TRBD2. The CDR3 length is 15 residues. V shed 4 bases, J shed 7 bases, and the junction held 9 bases outside the gene matches. Germline V gives CDR1 SNHLY, CDR2 FYNNEI. The CDR3 bases are TGTGCCAGCAGTGGGCTCGGACTAGCTTCGAATGAGCAGTTCTTC. Residues: CASSGLGLASNEQFF. The whole variable domain, remainder taken from reference TRBV2 and TRBJ2-1, is EPEVTQTPSHQVTQMGQEVILRCVPISNHLYFYWYRQILGQKVEFLVSFYNNEISEKSEIFDDQFSVERPDGSNFTLKIRSTKLEDSAMYFCASSGLGLASNEQFFGPGTRLTVL.

The genes are TRBV5-5 and TRBJ2-1; 8 bases fit TRBD2. Germline loops: CDR1 SGHKS, CDR2 YYEKEE (reference sequence). The V and J ends lost 4 bases and 3 bases, in that order; junction bases with no gene match: 12. The CDR3 contains 17 residues. The CDR3 bases are TGTGCCAGCAGCCCCTTCCCCCGGGGGGGTGACTACAATGAGCAGTTCTTC. It is translated as CASSPFPRGGDYNEQFF.

The V call is TRBV10-2, the J call TRBJ1-6, with a weak D call TRBD1 (5 bases). The CDR3 is made up of 13 amino acids. Per the germline V gene, CDR1 is WSHSY and CDR2 is SAAADI. The germline V and J ends were trimmed by 7 bases and 8 bases, with 12 bases remaining between them. DNA for the CDR3: TGCGCCAGCAAGGGGCCGGGGGATTCACCCCTCCACTTT. It yields the protein CASKGPGDSPLHF.

The DNA of the CDR3 is TGTGCCAGCAGATTTCAACCAGGGGGCACTGAAGCTTTCTTT. Translating it yields CASRFQPGGTEAFF. The gene calls are TRBV11-2 and TRBJ1-1; 7 bases match TRBD1. The CDR3 loop spans 14 amino acids. The junction had 8 bases not matched to a gene; V was cut back by 6 bases and J by 4 bases. The germline V gene has CDR1 SGHAT and CDR2 FQNNGV.

This chain joins TRBV7-2 and TRBJ2-5; no definite D call. CDR3 length equals 16 residues. The germline V and J ends were trimmed by 1 base and 5 bases, with 17 bases remaining between them. Germline loops: CDR1 SGHTA, CDR2 FQGNSA. The CDR3 protein is CASSLGNSNSAETQYF. CDR3 DNA: TGTGCCAGCAGCTTAGGGAATTCCAACTCAGCGGAGACCCAGTACTTC. Together with reference TRBV7-2 and TRBJ2-5, the CDR3 gives the full variable domain: GAGVSQSPSNKVTEKGKDVELRCDPISGHTALYWYRQSLGQGLEFLIYFQGNSAPDKSGLPSDRFSAERTGGSVSTLTIQRTQQEDSAVYLCASSLGNSNSAETQYFGPGTRLLVL.

The CDR3 region is CASSLGGTGARNQPQHF. The CDR3 region has the DNA TGTGCCAGCAGCTTAGGGGGGACAGGGGCTAGGAATCAGCCCCAGCATTTT. This chain connects TRBV7-9 to TRBJ1-5, with TRBD1 matching over 10 bases. Unmatched junction bases numbered 7, after V lost 1 base and J lost 4 bases. Per the germline V gene, CDR1 is SEHNR and CDR2 is FQNEAQ (reference sequence). There are 17 residues in the CDR3.